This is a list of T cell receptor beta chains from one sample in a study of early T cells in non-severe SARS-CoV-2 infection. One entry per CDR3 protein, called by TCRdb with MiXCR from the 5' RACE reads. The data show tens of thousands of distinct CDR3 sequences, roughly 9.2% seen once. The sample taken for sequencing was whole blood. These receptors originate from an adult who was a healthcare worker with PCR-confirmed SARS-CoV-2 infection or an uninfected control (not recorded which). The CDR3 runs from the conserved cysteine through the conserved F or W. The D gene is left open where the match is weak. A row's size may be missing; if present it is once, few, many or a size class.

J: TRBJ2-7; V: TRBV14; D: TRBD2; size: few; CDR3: CASSFSGGRTYEQYF; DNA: TGTGCCAGCAGCTTTAGCGGGGGACGGACCTACGAGCAGTACTTC
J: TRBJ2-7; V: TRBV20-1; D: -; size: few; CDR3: CSAPYMAGNEQYF; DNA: TGCAGTGCTCCCTATATGGCGGGAAACGAGCAGTACTTC
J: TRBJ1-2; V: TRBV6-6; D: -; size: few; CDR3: CASSYSLGEYGYTF; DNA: TGTGCCAGCAGTTACTCATTGGGGGAATATGGCTACACCTTC
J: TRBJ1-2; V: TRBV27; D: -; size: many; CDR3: CASRMSGSYYGYTF; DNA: TGTGCCAGCAGGATGTCAGGGTCTTACTATGGCTACACCTTC
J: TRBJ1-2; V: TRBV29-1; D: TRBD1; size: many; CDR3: CSDSGQTIHGGYTF; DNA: TGCAGCGATTCGGGACAGACGATACATGGTGGCTACACCTTC
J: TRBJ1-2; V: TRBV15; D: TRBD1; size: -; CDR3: CATRLSDRAYGYTF; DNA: TGTGCCACCAGGCTATCCGACAGGGCCTATGGCTACACCTTC
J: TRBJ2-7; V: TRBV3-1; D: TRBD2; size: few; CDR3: CASSPTSGGEQYF; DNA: TGTGCCAGCAGCCCCACTAGCGGGGGCGAGCAGTACTTC
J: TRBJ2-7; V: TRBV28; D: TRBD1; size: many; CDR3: CASRVTGVEQYF; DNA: TGTGCCAGCAGGGTGACAGGGGTCGAGCAGTACTTC
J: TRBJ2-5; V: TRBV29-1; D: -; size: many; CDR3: CSVPRQGETQYF; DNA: TGCAGCGTCCCTAGGCAGGGGGAGACCCAGTACTTC
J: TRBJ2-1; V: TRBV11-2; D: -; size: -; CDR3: CASSLDLSDEQFF; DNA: TGTGCCAGCAGCTTAGACCTGTCCGATGAGCAGTTCTTC
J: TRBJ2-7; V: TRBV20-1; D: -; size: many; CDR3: CSARADYASEQYF; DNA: TGCAGTGCTAGAGCTGACTACGCCTCTGAGCAGTACTTC
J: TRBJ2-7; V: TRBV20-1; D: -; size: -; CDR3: CSAHDGQEQYF; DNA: TGCAGTGCCCACGACGGTCAAGAGCAGTACTTC
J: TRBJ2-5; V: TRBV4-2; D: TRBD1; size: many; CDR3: CASSQVQGVQETQYF; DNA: TGTGCCAGCAGCCAAGTCCAGGGGGTCCAAGAGACCCAGTACTTC
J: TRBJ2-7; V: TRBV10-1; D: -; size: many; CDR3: CASSDWVRGSLNF; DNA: TGCGCCAGCAGTGACTGGGTACGTGGGAGTCTGAACTTC
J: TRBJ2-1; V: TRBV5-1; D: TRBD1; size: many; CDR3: CASSRELWTGDSSYNEQFF; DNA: TGCGCCAGCAGCCGGGAGTTGTGGACAGGGGACAGCTCCTACAATGAGCAGTTCTTC
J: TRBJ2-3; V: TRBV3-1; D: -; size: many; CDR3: CASSPLGEVDTQYF; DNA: TGTGCCAGCAGCCCCCTAGGGGAGGTCGATACGCAGTATTTT
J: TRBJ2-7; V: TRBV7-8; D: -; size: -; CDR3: CASSPYHGLQSSYEQYF; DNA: TGTGCCAGCAGCCCGTACCACGGACTCCAAAGCTCCTACGAGCAGTACTTC
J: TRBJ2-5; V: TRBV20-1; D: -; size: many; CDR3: CSARSGTETQYF; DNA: TGCAGTGCTAGATCAGGGACGGAGACCCAGTACTTC
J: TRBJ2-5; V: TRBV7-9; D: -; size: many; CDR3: CASSRSTGIQETQYF; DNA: TGTGCCAGCAGCCGCTCCACGGGCATCCAAGAGACCCAGTACTTC
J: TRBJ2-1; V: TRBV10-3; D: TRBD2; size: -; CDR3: CAIKREESSYNEQFF; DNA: TGTGCCATCAAACGGGAGGAGAGCTCCTACAATGAGCAGTTCTTC
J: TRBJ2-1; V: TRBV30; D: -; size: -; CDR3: CASNERTPYNEQFF; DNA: TGTGCCTCCAATGAGCGGACCCCCTACAATGAGCAGTTCTTC
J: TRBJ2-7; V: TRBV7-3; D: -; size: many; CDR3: CASSLDGRVGDEQYF; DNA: TGTGCCAGCAGCCTCGATGGGCGGGTTGGCGACGAGCAGTACTTC
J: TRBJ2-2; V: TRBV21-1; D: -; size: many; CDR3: CARWGTGELFF; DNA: TGTGCCAGGTGGGGGACCGGGGAGCTGTTTTTT
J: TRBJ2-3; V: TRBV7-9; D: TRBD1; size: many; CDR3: CASSFWGQGNTDTQYF; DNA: TGTGCCAGCAGCTTTTGGGGACAGGGAAACACAGATACGCAGTATTTT
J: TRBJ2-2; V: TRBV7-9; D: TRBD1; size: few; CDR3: CASSRDSLAGELFF; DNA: TGTGCCAGCAGCCGGGACAGTCTCGCCGGGGAGCTGTTTTTT
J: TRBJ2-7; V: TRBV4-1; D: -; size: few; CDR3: CASSQDAWAYEQYF; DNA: TGCGCCAGCAGCCAAGATGCGTGGGCCTACGAGCAGTACTTC
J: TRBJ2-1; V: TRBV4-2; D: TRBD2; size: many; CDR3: CASSHGLAANEQFF; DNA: TGTGCCAGCAGCCACGGACTAGCGGCCAATGAGCAGTTCTTC
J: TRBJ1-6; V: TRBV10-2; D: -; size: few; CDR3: CASIATGHSPLHF; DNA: TGCGCCAGCATCGCCACAGGACATTCACCCCTCCACTTT
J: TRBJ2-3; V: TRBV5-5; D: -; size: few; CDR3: CASSLDRADSTDTQYF; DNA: TGTGCCAGCAGCTTGGACAGGGCGGACAGCACAGATACGCAGTATTTT
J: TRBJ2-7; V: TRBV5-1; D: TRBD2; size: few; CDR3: CASSLMQTSGGAYEQYF; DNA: TGCGCCAGCAGCTTGATGCAGACTAGCGGGGGTGCGTACGAGCAGTACTTC
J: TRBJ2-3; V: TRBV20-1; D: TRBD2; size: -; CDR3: CSALPYTGTSATDTQYF; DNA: TGCAGTGCCCTACCCTACACCGGGACTAGCGCCACAGATACGCAGTATTTT
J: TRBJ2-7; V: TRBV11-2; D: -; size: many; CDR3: CASSSSGSFYEQYF; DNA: TGTGCCAGCAGCTCTTCAGGGTCATTCTACGAGCAGTACTTC
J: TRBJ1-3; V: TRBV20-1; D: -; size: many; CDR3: CSARRVGDTSGNTIYF; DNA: TGCAGTGCTAGAAGGGTCGGCGATACCTCTGGAAACACCATATATTTT
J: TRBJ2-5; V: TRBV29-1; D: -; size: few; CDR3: CSVARAGETQYF; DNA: TGCAGCGTGGCCAGGGCCGGGGAGACCCAGTACTTC
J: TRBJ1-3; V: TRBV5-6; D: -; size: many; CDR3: CASSVGSAGNTIYF; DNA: TGTGCCAGCAGCGTAGGGTCCGCTGGAAACACCATATATTTT
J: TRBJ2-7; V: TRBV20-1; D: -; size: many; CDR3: CSARDGAVLNYEQYF; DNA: TGCAGTGCTAGAGATGGCGCAGTCCTGAACTACGAGCAGTACTTC
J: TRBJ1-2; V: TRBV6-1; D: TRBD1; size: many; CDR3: CASRDRGLWNYGYTF; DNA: TGTGCCAGCCGGGACAGGGGGCTTTGGAACTATGGCTACACCTTC
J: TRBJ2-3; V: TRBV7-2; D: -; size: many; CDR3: CASSLNPTDTQYF; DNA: TGTGCCAGCAGCTTAAACCCAACAGATACGCAGTATTTT
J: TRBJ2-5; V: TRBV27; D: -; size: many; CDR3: CASSLSLARRETQYF; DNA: TGTGCCAGCAGTTTAAGCCTAGCAAGGAGGGAGACCCAGTACTTC
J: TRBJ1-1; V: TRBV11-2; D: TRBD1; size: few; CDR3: CASSSRPPLSGDREARNTEAFF; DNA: TGTGCCAGCAGCTCCCGCCCCCCCCTCTCTGGGGACAGGGAAGCGAGGAACACTGAAGCTTTCTTT